The sequence of this TCR beta chain was determined in a study of OX40 agonist ivuxolimab in advanced cancers. Study-wide points: CD8+ T cells (on average) carried more expanded clones than CD4+ T cells. Part of the nonresponder group also had normalized T-cell clonal expansion that was low. At 0.1 to 3.0 mg/kg, clonal expansion of CD4+ and CD8+ blood T cells had occurred by week 6.

To note about this clone: Its antigen is unidentified.

The CDR3 sequence is 14 residues long. Germline CDR1 SQVTM, CDR2 ANQGSEA. J was trimmed by 2 bases and V by 7 bases; bases with no gene match: 10. The data were produced by immunoSEQ multiplex PCR, yet TCRdb's version contains in-frame clones alone and is incomplete. The sample contains about 61,000 clones, around 86% of which appear only once. Researchers took blood at baseline, on cycle 4 day 1, and on cycle 7 day 1. This sequence joins TRBV29-1 and TRBJ1-1, with 7 bases lining up with TRBD1. The specimen was CD4+ or CD8+ T cells sorted from blood, collected in a trial of the OX40 agonist ivuxolimab. The clonotype comes from an adult with an advanced solid tumor such as melanoma, head and neck, liver or kidney cancer. CDR3 region: CSATGAAINTEAFF. The DNA of the CDR3 is TGCAGCGCAACAGGGGCCGCGATTAACACTGAAGCTTTCTTT.